The 6 T cell receptor beta chains below all came from one sample that was sequenced in a study of cytomegalovirus exposure and HLA in healthy donors. It was with 60 Vbeta and 13 Jbeta primers that the PCR ran. The table came from immunoSEQ multiplex PCR; TCRdb's copy has only in-frame clones and leaves some out. Of around 170,000 clones listed, around three quarters are singletons. Sequencing was carried out using PBMCs. These receptor sequences come from a woman between 45 and 60 years old in good health and CMV-seropositive.

The chain employs TRBV4-3 and TRBJ2-1, with D maybe TRBD1 (7 bases). CDR3 length: 17 amino acids. V was cut by 0 bases and J by 4 bases, with 16 bases left in between. Germline V CDR1 and CDR2: LGHNA, YSLEER. CDR3 coding DNA: TGCGCCAGCAGCCAAGATGGAGGTTCAGGGGGGTACAATGAGCAGTTCTTC. This encodes CASSQDGGSGGYNEQFF.

For this clone: In the same sample, other DNA sequences code for this CDR3. V gene TRBV5-1 combines with J gene TRBJ2-5; no clear D. Germline CDR1 and CDR2: SGHRS and YFSETQ. Trimming took 0 bases from V and 5 from J, leaving 8 bases between them. This CDR3 is 13 amino acids long. CDR3 sequence: CASSLGLAETQYF. For the CDR3, the DNA is TGCGCCAGCAGCTTGGGTCTTGCGGAGACCCAGTACTTC.

This chain joins TRBV6-5 and TRBJ2-5; no clear D. The CDR3 has 14 residues. CDR1 and CDR2 (germline): MNHEY, SVGAGI. Trimming removed 0 bases from V and 2 bases from J, with 7 bases in between. CDR3 sequence: CASSYSPRQETQYF. CDR3 sequence (DNA): TGTGCCAGCAGTTACTCGCCCAGGCAAGAGACCCAGTACTTC.

The V call is TRBV28, the J call TRBJ1-2; possible D gene TRBD1, 5 bases. CDR1 MDHEN and CDR2 SYDVKM come from the germline V gene. V dropped 6 bases and J dropped 8 bases, with 16 bases sitting between them. CDR3 size: 13 residues. The CDR3 reads CASRTVPRWGYTF. The CDR3 DNA is TGTGCCAGCAGGACAGTCCCACGGTGGGGCTACACCTTC.

This clone came up a few times. The J gene is TRBJ1-4, the V gene TRBV9; a weak D match, TRBD1 (5 bases). Germline loops: CDR1 SGDLS, CDR2 YYNGEE. The V end was cut by 4 bases, the J end by 13 bases, with 14 bases between. The CDR3 covers 12 residues. This CDR3 reads CASSRDSLLLFF. The CDR3 nucleotides read TGTGCCAGCAGCCGAGACAGCCTATTACTGTTTTTT. The variable domain in full, completed from reference TRBV9 and TRBJ1-4, reads DSGVTQTPKHLITATGQRVTLRCSPRSGDLSVYWYQQSLDQGLQFLIQYYNGEERAKGNILERFSAQQFPDLHSELNLSSLELGDSALYFCASSRDSLLLFFGSGTQLSVL.

The rearrangement uses TRBV13 and TRBJ1-4; the D is unclear. This CDR3 region has 16 residues. Germline V lookup: CDR1 PRHDT, CDR2 FYEKMQ (reference sequence). V lost 2 bases and J 1 base, leaving 11 bases between the germline ends. The CDR3 reads CASSLRQRETNEKLFF. The CDR3 nucleotides read TGTGCCAGCAGCTTACGGCAGCGAGAAACTAATGAAAAACTGTTTTTT.